In its sample, the clone carrying this T cell receptor (beta chain) was seen a few times. Antigen: not known. The data derive from a study of cytomegalovirus exposure and HLA in healthy donors. Whole-study context: Some 85 million unique TCRs, all from HLA-typed donors, were included in an early release of the data. Study findings and constraints: Later genetic work tied a missense DCLRE1C variant to beta-chain V and J trimming. Cytomegalovirus association was listed for 170 or so TCR beta chains. In an earlier analysis, most TCR beta V segments were productive about 87% or about 30% of the time.

The CDR3 sequence is 16 residues long. V was pared by 4 bases and J by 7 bases, with 12 bases of the junction left unmatched. The germline CDR1 and CDR2 sequences are LNHDA and SQIVND (reference sequence). The PCR had 60 Vbeta and 13 Jbeta primers. Profiling relied on immunoSEQ multiplex PCR, and the TCRdb table lists in-frame clones only, not all of them. Here the sample spans approximately 180,000 clones, 60% to 80% being singletons. This clonotype was sampled from a woman aged 45-59 years in good health and CMV-seropositive. Sequencing used PBMCs. The chain links TRBV19 to TRBJ2-1; 8 bases map to TRBD1. The CDR3 spells CASSTTRRGRENEQFF. The CDR3 DNA reads as TGTGCCAGTAGTACAACCCGCAGGGGGCGCGAAAATGAGCAGTTCTTC.